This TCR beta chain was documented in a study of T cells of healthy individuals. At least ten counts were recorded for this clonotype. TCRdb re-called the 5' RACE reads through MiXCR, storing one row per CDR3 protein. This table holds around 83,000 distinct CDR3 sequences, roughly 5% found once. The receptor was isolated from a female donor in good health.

The CDR3 loop is CASSPKPGSTDTQYF. As DNA, the CDR3 is TGTGCCAGCAGCCCCAAGCCGGGTAGCACAGATACGCAGTATTTT. The chain is built from TRBV7-9 and TRBJ2-3; D not certain. Trimming cost V 5 bases and J 0 bases, with 12 bases left between them. Per germline, CDR1 SEHNR and CDR2 FQNEAQ (reference sequence). The CDR3 has 15 residues.